Listed below are T cell receptor beta chains from one sample, sequenced in a study of graft-versus-host responses after intestinal transplantation. The data were produced by immunoSEQ multiplex PCR, yet TCRdb's version contains in-frame clones alone and is incomplete. The sample lists approximately 60,000 clones, around nine tenths occurring once. The sample consisted of PBMCs, taken 26 days after transplant. These receptors were taken from a human patient who received an intestinal transplant, so some T cells may come from the graft donor. CDR3s include the opening cysteine and the closing phenylalanine or tryptophan. The D gene is left open where the match is weak. Not every row has a clone size; where given, it reads once, few, many or a size class.

clone_size	v_call	j_call	d_call	cdr3_nt	cdr3_aa
-	TRBV6-6	TRBJ1-2	TRBD1	TGCGCCAGCAGCCCACGGACAGGGCGGGAGAACTATGGCTACACCTTC	CASSPRTGRENYGYTF
-	TRBV7-2	TRBJ2-4	-	TGTGCCAGCAGCTCCTTTCTTGAGGACATTCAGTACTTC	CASSSFLEDIQYF
-	TRBV18	TRBJ2-2	TRBD1	TGTGCCAGCTCAGCTGCGGGACAGGGGTTCAGCAGGGAGCTGTTTTTT	CASSAAGQGFSRELFF
-	TRBV5-4	TRBJ2-2	TRBD1	TGTGCCAGCACCGGGACAGGGGTTTCCGGGGAGCTGTTTTTT	CASTGTGVSGELFF
-	TRBV19	TRBJ2-1	TRBD2	TGTGCCACGATGGGGGGGGTAGAGCAGTTCTTC	CATMGGVEQFF
-	TRBV4-2	TRBJ1-2	-	TGTGCCAGCAGCCAAGGATTCCAGGATAACTATGGCTACACCTTC	CASSQGFQDNYGYTF
-	TRBV6-1	TRBJ2-3	-	TGTGCCAGCTGGTTGTCAGGTGGAGATACGCAGTATTTT	CASWLSGGDTQYF
-	TRBV10-3	TRBJ2-3	-	TGTGCCATCAGTGAGGAGCCCTCCACAGATACGCAGTATTTT	CAISEEPSTDTQYF
-	TRBV7-2	TRBJ2-7	-	TGTGCCAGCAGTGACCTAGTCGGGTACGAGCAGTACTTC	CASSDLVGYEQYF
-	TRBV28	TRBJ1-2	-	TGTGCCAGCAGTCCCGTTCAGGGGAGCTATGGCTACACCTTC	CASSPVQGSYGYTF
-	TRBV7-2	TRBJ2-1	TRBD2	TGTGCCAGCAGCTTAAGAATGCGGGAGAGGTACAATGAGCAGTTCTTC	CASSLRMRERYNEQFF
-	TRBV14	TRBJ2-3	TRBD2	TGTGCCAGCAGCCAAGGGCGCGGGGGGGTAGCAGATACGCAGTATTTT	CASSQGRGGVADTQYF
-	TRBV9	TRBJ2-1	-	TGTGCCAGCAGCGTAGATAGGGCTAGCGATGAGCAGTTCTTC	CASSVDRASDEQFF
-	TRBV19	TRBJ1-1	TRBD1	TGTGCCAGTAGGACCCGACAGGGGCCGAACACTGAAGCTTTCTTT	CASRTRQGPNTEAFF
-	TRBV5-4	TRBJ2-3	TRBD2	TGTGCCCAGGGAAGCGGGGGTAATACAGATACGCAGTATTTT	CAQGSGGNTDTQYF
-	TRBV6-5	TRBJ1-3	-	TGTGCCAGCAGTTACGAGTACGGCTCTGGAAACACCATATATTTT	CASSYEYGSGNTIYF
-	TRBV18	TRBJ1-1	-	TGTGCCAGCAGCGCGGGGCCAATCCCGGGGAACACTGAAGCTTTCTTT	CASSAGPIPGNTEAFF
-	TRBV5-6	TRBJ2-2	-	TGTGCCAGCAGCTTGGAGAGACAGCGCGCGAACACCGGGGAGCTGTTTTTT	CASSLERQRANTGELFF
-	TRBV6-5	TRBJ2-1	TRBD2	TGTGCCAGCAGTTTTGGGACTAGCGGGAACAATGAGCAGTTCTTC	CASSFGTSGNNEQFF
-	TRBV5-4	TRBJ1-6	-	TGTGCCAGCAGCTACAGGGAGTTTGCCTCACCCCTCCACTTT	CASSYREFASPLHF
-	TRBV25-1	TRBJ2-1	TRBD2	TGTGCCAGCAGTGGTCCAGCGGGGGGCAATGAGCAGTTCTTC	CASSGPAGGNEQFF
-	TRBV27	TRBJ2-1	TRBD1	TGTGCCAGCAATAAAGGGACAGGGGCTTACAATGAGCAGTTCTTC	CASNKGTGAYNEQFF
-	TRBV14	TRBJ2-2	-	TGTGCCAGCAGCCAAGTCTTTACCGGGGAGCTGTTTTTT	CASSQVFTGELFF
-	TRBV19	TRBJ1-6	TRBD1	TGTGCCAGTAGTATGGACCAGGGGGCGATTCGGTCACCCCTCCACTTT	CASSMDQGAIRSPLHF
once	TRBV19	TRBJ2-3	TRBD2	TGTGCCACACTAGCGGGAGATACGCAGTATTTT	CATLAGDTQYF
-	TRBV6-6	TRBJ1-1	TRBD1	TGTGCCAGCAGACAGGGACAGGGAAAGAGGGATACTGAAGCTTTCTTT	CASRQGQGKRDTEAFF
-	TRBV10-3	TRBJ2-3	-	TGTGCCACCAGAGGGACGGGGGCAGATACGCAGTATTTT	CATRGTGADTQYF
few	TRBV6-4	TRBJ1-1	-	TGTGCCAGCAGTGACTGGCAAATGAACACTGAAGCTTTCTTT	CASSDWQMNTEAFF
few	TRBV6-1	TRBJ1-5	TRBD1	TGTGCCAGCGAAACAGGGGACGGCAATCAGCCCCAGCATTTT	CASETGDGNQPQHF
once	TRBV6-1	TRBJ1-2	TRBD1	TGTGCCAGCAGTAAAGAGGGGGCTTTCTATGGCTACACCTTC	CASSKEGAFYGYTF
-	TRBV6-1	TRBJ2-1	TRBD2	TGTGCCAGCAGTGAAGCGTTGGGGCGGGGGTCATACAATGAGCAGTTCTTC	CASSEALGRGSYNEQFF
-	TRBV2	TRBJ2-7	TRBD2	TGTGCCAGCAGTGAATCTCGGGGGGGATCCTCCTACGAGCAGTACTTC	CASSESRGGSSYEQYF
-	TRBV15	TRBJ2-3	-	TGTGCCACCAGCAGAGGGCGGGACAGCCCGGATACGCAGTATTTT	CATSRGRDSPDTQYF
-	TRBV5-4	TRBJ1-1	-	TGTGCCAGCAGCTCGAGACCGGGAGGAACTGAAGCTTTCTTT	CASSSRPGGTEAFF
-	TRBV19	TRBJ2-7	-	TGTGCCAGTAGCCCCGGGAGAGGGCGGCACGAGCAGTACTTC	CASSPGRGRHEQYF
-	TRBV2	TRBJ1-2	TRBD1	TGTGCCAGCAGTGAGAGGGGACAGGGGAAGAGCTATGGCTACACCTTC	CASSERGQGKSYGYTF
-	TRBV6-1	TRBJ1-5	TRBD1	TGTGCCAGCAAGCGACAGGGAGGCAATCAGCCCCAGCATTTT	CASKRQGGNQPQHF
-	TRBV6-4	TRBJ1-5	TRBD1	TGTGCCAGCAGTGACGCAACTCAGGGGGCCCATCAGCCCCAGCATTTT	CASSDATQGAHQPQHF
-	TRBV5-1	TRBJ1-3	-	TGCGCCAGCAGCTTGGGGGCTGTCTCTGGAAACACCATATATTTT	CASSLGAVSGNTIYF
few	TRBV10-3	TRBJ1-1	-	TGTGCCATCAGTCCCAGGGAGGTAGGGACTGAAGCTTTCTTT	CAISPREVGTEAFF
-	TRBV29-1	TRBJ2-1	-	TGCAGCGTTGAAGTTGGACATACGAGCTCCTACAATGAGCAGTTCTTC	CSVEVGHTSSYNEQFF
-	TRBV7-9	TRBJ2-7	-	TGTGCCAGCAGCCCAGCCTACGAGCAGTACTTC	CASSPAYEQYF
-	TRBV19	TRBJ2-7	TRBD1	TGTGCCAGTAGTATAGCGGGACAGGCCTACGAGCAGTACTTC	CASSIAGQAYEQYF
once	TRBV6-1	TRBJ2-7	-	TGTGCCAGCAGTGAAGAGACAGCCGACTACGAGCAGTACTTC	CASSEETADYEQYF
-	TRBV6-1	TRBJ1-1	-	TGTGCCAGCAGTGAAGGGGGGAGGCACACTGAAGCTTTCTTT	CASSEGGRHTEAFF
-	TRBV7-6	TRBJ2-1	TRBD1	TGTGCCAGCAGCTTAGGTGCAGGGGGCAATGAGCAGTTCTTC	CASSLGAGGNEQFF
-	TRBV7-9	TRBJ1-6	-	TGTGCCAGCACCAACTCGACGGGAGCGAATTCACCCCTCCACTTT	CASTNSTGANSPLHF
-	TRBV6-5	TRBJ2-7	TRBD2	TGTGCCAGCAGTTCACTAGCGGGGGGGTTCTACGAGCAGTACTTC	CASSSLAGGFYEQYF
-	TRBV19	TRBJ2-3	-	TGTGCCAGTAGTATCGGACAGCACACAGATACGCAGTATTTT	CASSIGQHTDTQYF
-	TRBV18	TRBJ2-7	-	TGTGCCAGCTCACAGGGGGTTCATTACGAGCAGTACTTC	CASSQGVHYEQYF
-	TRBV6-5	TRBJ1-5	-	TGTGCCAGCAGAGACACCTTCAATCAGCCCCAGCATTTT	CASRDTFNQPQHF
-	TRBV6-1	TRBJ2-6	TRBD1	TGTGCCAGCGCGAGCCAGGGGGCACGGGCCAACGTCCTGACTTTC	CASASQGARANVLTF
-	TRBV21-1	TRBJ2-1	-	TGTGCCAGCAGCATGGACAGTTACGCAGATGAGCAGTTCTTC	CASSMDSYADEQFF
-	TRBV14	TRBJ2-5	TRBD2	TGTGCCAGCAGCTCGCCCGGGGGGGTAAGCGAACAAGAGACCCAGTACTTC	CASSSPGGVSEQETQYF